The sample holds many counts of the clone carrying this T cell receptor beta chain. The source of the sample is a study of CD8+CD57+ T cells in acquired aplastic anemia. Genomic DNA served as template for TCR beta VDJ and CDR3 profiling. MiXCR, applied by TCRdb to the reads, yields one record per CDR3 protein. Here the sample spans about 180,000 distinct CDR3 sequences, roughly 50% being singletons. Patients chosen for sequencing had shown CD8+CD57+ cell expansion by flow cytometry. None of the patients had been given any therapy when their blood was sampled. The sample was sorted CD4+, CD8+, or CD8+CD57+ T cells (not recorded which) from PBMCs. This TCR was recovered from a human donor with aplastic anemia.

Written as DNA, the CDR3 is TGTGCCAGCAGTTACTCAGAGCTAGGGACTGAAGCTTTCTTT. It encodes CASSYSELGTEAFF. The gene calls are TRBV6-5 and TRBJ1-1; D remains ambiguous. This CDR3 spans 14 amino acids. With 0 bases removed from V and 5 bases from J, the gap between germline ends came to 10 bases. Germline CDR1 reads MNHEY; CDR2 reads SVGAGI.